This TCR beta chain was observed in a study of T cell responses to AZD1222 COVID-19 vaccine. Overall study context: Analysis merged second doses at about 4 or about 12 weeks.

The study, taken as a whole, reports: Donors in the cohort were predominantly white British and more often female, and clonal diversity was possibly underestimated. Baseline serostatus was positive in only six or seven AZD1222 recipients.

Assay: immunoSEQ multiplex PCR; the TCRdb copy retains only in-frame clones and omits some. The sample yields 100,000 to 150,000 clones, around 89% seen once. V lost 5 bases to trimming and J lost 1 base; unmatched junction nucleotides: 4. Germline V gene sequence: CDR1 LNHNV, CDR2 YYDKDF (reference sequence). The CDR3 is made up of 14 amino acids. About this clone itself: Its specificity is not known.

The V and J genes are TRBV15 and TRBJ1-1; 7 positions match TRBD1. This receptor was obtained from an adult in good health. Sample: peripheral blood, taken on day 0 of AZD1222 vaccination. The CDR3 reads CATSVRQGNTEAFF. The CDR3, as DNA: TGTGCCACCAGCGTACGACAGGGGAACACTGAAGCTTTCTTT.